The present T cell receptor beta chain was sequenced within a study of blood T cells in healthy people across ages. The study, taken as a whole, reports: Changes seen in expanded clonotypes were possibly confounded by donor CMV status left unknown.

This clonotype was found a few times. Antigen specificity is unknown. Isolated per sample were at least 6 million PBMCs. A J-beta primer mix and a sample-barcoded 5' primer were used in a second PCR of about 7 to 12 cycles. Each CDR3 protein is one row after TCRdb ran MiXCR on the 5' RACE reads. This repertoire shows roughly 2 million distinct CDR3 sequences, roughly 50% found once; its top ten account for over 2%. V was pared by 0 bases and J by 5 bases, with 16 bases between. Germline CDR1 reads LGHNA; CDR2 reads YNFKEQ. The CDR3 runs 16 residues. This sequence originates from a woman in her thirties or forties in good health. The sequenced sample consisted of blood. The V call is TRBV4-2, the J call TRBJ1-2; D is undetermined. The CDR3 DNA sequence: TGTGCCAGCAGCCAAGATGGACGGCAACCTTATTATGGCTACACCTTC. It codes for CASSQDGRQPYYGYTF.